This T cell receptor (beta chain) was profiled in a study of shared clonotypes between healthy human individuals. Clones were sequenced by immunoSEQ multiplex PCR, and TCRdb holds only the in-frame ones, with some missing. The profile shows about 1.4 million clones, roughly 96% of them singletons. Per the germline V gene, CDR1 is PRHDT and CDR2 is FYEKMQ (reference sequence). CDR3 length: 15 amino acids. V was pared by 5 bases and J by 5 bases, with 8 bases of the junction left unmatched. General study results and limits: Unshared clonotypes carried lower generation probabilities than those common to all four donors. Sequencing depth was predicted to influence how clonotypes are shared among donors.

Adult Caucasians living in Nashville, Tennessee made up all of the donors. In regard to this clone: What it binds is not known.

The sequence was obtained from a young man in good health. The rearrangement links TRBV13 to TRBJ2-1, with 8 bases that match TRBD2. The sample consisted of naive CD4+ T cells sorted from blood. Subset specified: CD45RA+ positively selected. DNA for the CDR3: TGTGCCAGCAGCCCGTATAGCGGGACGAACAATGAGCAGTTCTTC. As protein: CASSPYSGTNNEQFF.